What follows are 19 T cell receptor beta chains derived from one specimen sequenced in a study of blood T cell repertoires in COVID-19. Only in-frame clones appear in the TCRdb table, and some are missing; sequencing was by immunoSEQ multiplex PCR. The sample carries some 300,000 clones, roughly 86% recorded once. Sequencing was done on a sample of PBMCs or T cells enriched from blood (not recorded which). The source is a woman between 50 and 59 years old who had been exposed to COVID-19.

The V gene is TRBV4-2, the J gene TRBJ1-5, with TRBD1 as a possible D gene (6 bases). V was trimmed by 1 base and J by 5 bases, leaving 18 bases between them. CDR1 is LGHNA, CDR2 YNFKEQ, per germline. There are 17 residues in the CDR3. Here the CDR3 DNA reads TGTGCCAGCAGCCAAGGTCAGGGGAAGGGGGTTTATCAGCCCCAGCATTTT. Amino acid sequence: CASSQGQGKGVYQPQHF.

V is TRBV2 and J is TRBJ1-5; 9 bases line up with TRBD1. The CDR3 runs to 13 residues. V trimming: 10 bases; J trimming: 4 bases; junction bases outside the gene matches: 5. CDR1 and CDR2 from the germline V gene are SNHLY and FYNNEI. The CDR3 spells CAISGTGNQPQHF. Written as DNA, the CDR3 is TGTGCCATATCCGGGACAGGGAATCAGCCCCAGCATTTT. Based on the CDR3 plus reference TRBV2 and TRBJ1-5, the full variable domain is EPEVTQTPSHQVTQMGQEVILRCVPISNHLYFYWYRQILGQKVEFLVSFYNNEISEKSEIFDDQFSVERPDGSNFTLKIRSTKLEDSAMYFCAISGTGNQPQHFGDGTRLSIL.

This clone has a single count. This rearrangement joins TRBV2 to TRBJ1-4, with D unclear. The CDR3 has 14 amino acids. Germline loops: CDR1 SNHLY, CDR2 FYNNEI. V shed 7 bases and J shed 0 bases, with 9 bases lying between them. The CDR3 here is CASTLYATNEKLFF. CDR3 coding DNA: TGTGCCAGCACTCTATATGCAACTAATGAAAAACTGTTTTTT.

The chain recombines TRBV3-1 (or the pseudogene TRBV3-2) with TRBJ1-1; TRBD1 aligns across 8 bases. There are 14 residues in the CDR3. The V segment lost 3 bases and the J segment 0 bases; nucleotides outside the gene matches: 0. Germline CDR1 is LGHDT and CDR2 is YNNKEL (reference sequence). CDR3 nucleotides: TGTGCCAGCAGCCAGACAGGGGTGAACACTGAAGCTTTCTTT. This sequence encodes CASSQTGVNTEAFF.

The chain recombines TRBV28 with TRBJ2-7; 10 bases match TRBD1. The CDR3 spans 15 residues. Germline loops: CDR1 MDHEN, CDR2 SYDVKM. The trim removed 6 bases at V and 0 bases at J, leaving 5 bases unmatched. CDR3 bases: TGTGCCAGCAGGACAGGGGGCTTAAGCTCCTACGAGCAGTACTTC. Its translation: CASRTGGLSSYEQYF.

The chain has TRBV28 and TRBJ2-6, with a possible D match to TRBD2 (5 bases). The V gene's germline CDR1 is MDHEN and CDR2 SYDVKM. V lost 3 bases and J 2 bases, leaving 14 bases between the germline ends. CDR3 size: 17 residues. This CDR3 is CASSFGLASPGANVLTF. The CDR3 region has the DNA TGTGCCAGCAGTTTCGGGCTAGCTAGTCCTGGGGCCAACGTCCTGACTTTC.

This clone is a singleton in its sample. The rearrangement links TRBV6-5 to TRBJ2-4, with D perhaps TRBD1 (5 bases). This CDR3 has 15 amino acids. Trimming cost V 8 bases and J 1 base, with 15 bases left between them. Germline CDR1 is MNHEY and CDR2 is SVGAGI. The CDR3, as DNA: TGTGCCAGCGGATCGACAGAATTCGCCAAAAACATTCAGTACTTC. Its protein product is CASGSTEFAKNIQYF.

The chain has TRBV7-8 and TRBJ2-7, with D tentatively TRBD1 (6 bases). The CDR3 runs 14 residues. The V end was cut by 1 base, the J end by 5 bases, with 12 bases between. In germline, CDR1 is SGHVS, CDR2 FQNEAQ. The CDR3 DNA is TGTGCCAGCAGCTTAGATCTGGGGGCCAACGAGCAGTACTTC. Its translation: CASSLDLGANEQYF.

The rearrangement links TRBV10-1 to TRBJ2-5, with D perhaps matching TRBD1 (6 bases). CDR3 length: 13 residues. Trimming left V 6 bases short and J 10 bases short, with 18 bases between. Per the germline V gene, CDR1 is WNHNN and CDR2 is SYGVQD (reference sequence). DNA for the CDR3: TGCGCCAGCAGCCATACTGTGGGGGCTAGCCAGTACTTC. It specifies CASSHTVGASQYF.

CDR3 loop: CASSLGAGMNTEAFF. CDR3 sequence (DNA): TGTGCCAGCAGCTTGGGGGCAGGGATGAACACTGAAGCTTTCTTT. The chain combines TRBV7-2 with TRBJ1-1, with D possibly TRBD1 on 6 matching bases. The CDR3 is 15 residues long. The germline V gene has CDR1 SGHTA and CDR2 FQGNSA. Trimming removed 3 bases at V and 0 bases at J, with 11 bases between.

The V gene is TRBV3-1 (or the pseudogene TRBV3-2), the J gene TRBJ2-1, with D perhaps matching TRBD2 (5 bases). CDR1 is LGHDT and CDR2 is YNNKEL in the germline V gene (reference sequence). V lost 3 bases to trimming and J lost 1 base, with 16 bases between them. The CDR3 loop spans 17 amino acids. The CDR3 region has the DNA TGTGCCAGCAGCCAGGCGGGCCCTCAGATGTCCTACAATGAGCAGTTCTTC. Protein product: CASSQAGPQMSYNEQFF.

This clone came up a few times. The chain links TRBV3-1 (or the pseudogene TRBV3-2) to TRBJ1-2; no reliable D call. The CDR3 runs to 15 residues. Germline V lookup: CDR1 LGHDT, CDR2 YNNKEL (reference sequence). V gave up 1 base and J gave up 1 base, with 10 bases separating them. CDR3: CASSQVGGVNYGYTF. In nucleotides, the CDR3 is TGTGCCAGCAGCCAAGTAGGTGGAGTTAACTATGGCTACACCTTC.

The chain employs TRBV27 and TRBJ2-3; D uncertain. Looked up from germline, CDR1 is MNHEY and CDR2 is SMNVEV (reference sequence). The CDR3 has 13 residues. The V end was cut by 6 bases, the J end by 1 base, with 8 bases between. The CDR3 region is CASSRTGTDTQYF. As DNA, the CDR3 is TGTGCCAGCAGCCGAACAGGCACAGATACGCAGTATTTT.

The V and J genes are TRBV5-1 and TRBJ1-2; D ambiguous. Trimming left V 7 bases short and J 0 bases short, with 7 bases between. Germline V CDR1 and CDR2: SGHRS, YFSETQ. This CDR3 is built from 12 residues. The chain's CDR3 is CASGEANYGYTF. The CDR3 nucleotides read TGCGCCAGCGGGGAGGCTAACTATGGCTACACCTTC.

This chain uses TRBV5-8 with TRBJ1-2; D perhaps matches TRBD1 (6 bases). The germline CDR1 and CDR2 sequences are SGHTS and YDEGEE. The CDR3 sequence is 13 residues long. Trimming stripped 8 bases from V and 2 bases from J, with 13 bases between. The CDR3 spells CARADRTNYGYTF. The CDR3 DNA follows: TGTGCCAGGGCCGACAGGACAAACTATGGCTACACCTTC. The full variable domain, with the rest looked up from reference TRBV5-8 and TRBJ1-2, is EAGVTQSPTHLIKTRGQQATLRCSPISGHTSVYWYQQALGLGLQFLLWYDEGEERNRGNFPPRFSGRQFPNYSSELNVNALELEDSALYLCARADRTNYGYTFGSGTRLTVV.

The rearrangement links TRBV3-1 (or the pseudogene TRBV3-2) to TRBJ1-4; a possible D gene is TRBD1 (5 bases). CDR1 LGHDT and CDR2 YNNKEL come from the germline V gene (reference sequence). The V and J ends lost 5 bases and 8 bases respectively, with 15 bases between them. The CDR3 contains 14 residues. CDR3 DNA sequence: TGTGCCAGCAGCTCCTCCAGGGAAGTGGAAAAACTGTTTTTT. It is translated as CASSSSREVEKLFF.

This chain connects TRBV5-1 to TRBJ2-5; D is possibly TRBD1 (6 bases). The CDR3 has 13 amino acids. Germline-derived CDR1 and CDR2 are SGHRS and YFSETQ. The V end lost 4 bases, the J end lost 2 bases, and 9 bases lay between the germline ends. CDR3 in amino acids: CASSPGHQETQYF. CDR3 DNA: TGCGCCAGCAGCCCGGGACATCAAGAGACCCAGTACTTC.

The chain recombines TRBV3-1 (or the pseudogene TRBV3-2) with TRBJ2-2, with TRBD2 matching 11 bases. The germline V gene encodes CDR1 LGHDT and CDR2 YNNKEL (reference sequence). The CDR3 is made up of 19 amino acids. Germline trimming cut 3 bases from V and 7 bases from J; bases unmatched to any gene: 16. CDR3 bases: TGTGCCAGCAGCCAGCCAAGATTCCCCACTAGCGGGGGAGGCGGGGAGCTGTTTTTT. Its translation: CASSQPRFPTSGGGGELFF.

The rearrangement uses TRBV2 and TRBJ2-7; tentatively, D is TRBD1 (6 bases). Germline loops: CDR1 SNHLY, CDR2 FYNNEI. Trimming took 4 bases from V and 3 from J, leaving 13 bases between them. The CDR3 has 14 amino acids. The CDR3 is CASSGGGQLYEQYF. The CDR3 DNA sequence: TGTGCCAGCAGTGGGGGTGGACAGCTCTACGAGCAGTACTTC.